The next 24 T cell receptor beta chains were all read from a single sample in a study of blood T cell repertoires in COVID-19. TCRdb's copy holds only in-frame clones and misses some; the assay was immunoSEQ multiplex PCR. This sample yields hundreds of thousands of clones, of which 89% are seen a single time; around a tenth belongs to the top ten. Sequencing was done on a sample of PBMCs or T cells enriched from blood (not recorded which). The receptors stem from a woman between 40 and 55 years old who had recovered from COVID-19.

The chain is built from TRBV3-1 (or the pseudogene TRBV3-2) and TRBJ2-5; 11 bases fit TRBD1. J lost 0 bases, V lost 7 bases, and 4 bases had no gene match. Germline V CDR1 and CDR2: LGHDT, YNNKEL (reference sequence). This CDR3 has 15 residues. CDR3 in amino acids: CASTPGQGDQETQYF. The DNA of the CDR3 is TGTGCCAGCACCCCGGGACAGGGGGACCAAGAGACCCAGTACTTC.

In this sample, this clone turned up once. The rearrangement joins TRBV18 to TRBJ1-6; TRBD1 agrees at 7 bases. After removal of 3 bases from V and 10 bases from J, the junction contained 6 bases not matched to a gene. Germline CDR1 is KGHSH and CDR2 is LQKENI. The CDR3 has 14 amino acids. The CDR3 is CASSPGTVGSPLHF. In DNA form, the CDR3 reads TGTGCCAGCTCACCGGGGACAGTTGGGTCACCCCTCCACTTT. Drawing the rest from reference TRBV18 and TRBJ1-6, the complete variable domain is NAGVMQNPRHLVRRRGQEARLRCSPMKGHSHVYWYRQLPEEGLKFMVYLQKENIIDESGMPKERFSAEFPKEGPSILRIQQVVRGDSAAYFCASSPGTVGSPLHFGNGTRLTVT.

The V and J genes are TRBV23-1 and TRBJ1-3; TRBD1 agrees at 9 bases. TRBV23-1 is an ORF for which the function is uncertain. This CDR3 has 16 residues. Germline trimming cut 7 bases from V and 3 bases from J; bases unmatched to any gene: 10. The CDR3 coding sequence is TGCGCCAGCAAACAGGGGACAGGGAGTAGTGGAAACACCATATATTTT. The encoded protein is CASKQGTGSSGNTIYF.

The genes are TRBV21-1 and TRBJ2-1; the table's D call TRBD2 went unverified against the DNA. TRBV21-1 is a pseudogene segment. The CDR3 consists of 13 residues. This chain's CDR3 is CASSKGEGNEQFF. CDR3 sequence (DNA): TGTGCCAGCAGCAAGGGGGAGGGAAATGAGCAGTTCTTC.

For the CDR3, the DNA is TGTGCCAGCAGCGGACTAACCTACTCCTACGAGCAGTACTTC. Translated: CASSGLTYSYEQYF. The genes are TRBV5-6 and TRBJ2-7, with D maybe TRBD2 (6 bases). CDR1 is SGHDT and CDR2 is YYEEEE in the germline V gene. The CDR3 loop spans 14 amino acids. Trimming left V 4 bases short and J 0 bases short, with 11 bases between.

The chain links TRBV4-3 to TRBJ1-5; tentatively, D is TRBD1 (5 bases). The germline V gene encodes CDR1 LGHNA and CDR2 YSLEER. The CDR3 is made up of 17 amino acids. The ends were cut back, 0 bases at V and 2 bases at J, with 14 bases in the middle. The CDR3 nucleotides are TGCGCCAGCAGCCAAGACCCCAGGGAATGGCGCAATCAGCCCCAGCATTTT. It specifies CASSQDPREWRNQPQHF.

The rearrangement joins TRBV5-1 to TRBJ1-1; weak D call: TRBD1 (6 bases). The germline V gene has CDR1 SGHRS and CDR2 YFSETQ. V was clipped by 3 bases and J by 5 bases, with 11 bases between them. There are 13 residues in the CDR3. The CDR3 DNA is TGCGCCAGCAGCTCGGGCCAGGGGACTGAAGCTTTCTTT. Protein product: CASSSGQGTEAFF.

The chain employs TRBV11-3 and TRBJ2-1; 8 bases are a match to TRBD2. The germline V gene has CDR1 SGHNT and CDR2 YENEEA. The CDR3 is made up of 17 amino acids. The trim removed 5 bases at V and 9 bases at J, leaving 18 bases unmatched. In DNA form, the CDR3 reads TGTGCCAGCAGCCCCGGGCCTAGCTTGCCGGGGGGGGGTGAGCAGTTCTTC. This codes for CASSPGPSLPGGGEQFF.

This sequence joins TRBV7-2 and TRBJ1-1; 9 nucleotides align to TRBD1. The CDR3 is made up of 14 amino acids. Germline CDR1 SGHTA, CDR2 FQGNSA. V lost 5 bases, J lost 6 bases, and 7 bases stayed unmatched. This CDR3 reads CASSRQGGEAEAFF. The CDR3 coding sequence is TGTGCCAGCAGCAGACAGGGGGGGGAGGCTGAAGCTTTCTTT. Looking up the rest from reference TRBV7-2 and TRBJ1-1 gives the full variable domain: GAGVSQSPSNKVTEKGKDVELRCDPISGHTALYWYRQSLGQGLEFLIYFQGNSAPDKSGLPSDRFSAERTGGSVSTLTIQRTQQEDSAVYLCASSRQGGEAEAFFGQGTRLTVV.

J is TRBJ1-5 and V is TRBV21-1; the D call TRBD1 from the table was never checked on the DNA. TRBV21-1 is flagged as a pseudogene. The CDR3 runs 16 residues. The CDR3 sequence is CAGIALGTGENQPQHF. CDR3 DNA sequence: TGTGCCGGAATAGCATTGGGGACAGGGGAAAATCAGCCCCAGCATTTT.

Written as DNA, the CDR3 is TGTGCCAGCAGCCAACTGGGAGACATTCAGTACTTC. Its protein product is CASSQLGDIQYF. V gene TRBV14 combines with J gene TRBJ2-4; a weak D match, TRBD2 (5 bases). The CDR3 has 12 amino acids. V lost 2 bases, J lost 8 bases, and 7 bases lay in between. Germline V gives CDR1 SGHDN, CDR2 FVKESK.

This chain joins TRBV15 and TRBJ2-7, with 8 bases lining up with TRBD1. Trimming took 2 bases from V and 4 from J; bases not matched to a gene: 7. Germline CDR1 is LNHNV and CDR2 is YYDKDF (reference sequence). The CDR3 extends over 15 amino acids. As DNA, the CDR3 is TGTGCCACCAGCAGATCTATGACAGGGGTTTACGAGCAGTACTTC. This gives the protein CATSRSMTGVYEQYF.

This chain links TRBV19 with TRBJ2-5; 10 bases match TRBD1. The CDR3 has 15 amino acids. V dropped 6 bases and J dropped 0; count of bases not matched to a gene: 4. Germline CDR1 LNHDA, CDR2 SQIVND (reference sequence). The DNA of the CDR3 is TGTGCCAGTAGCCGGACAGGGGGGAACCAAGAGACCCAGTACTTC. This gives the protein CASSRTGGNQETQYF. Based on the CDR3 plus reference TRBV19 and TRBJ2-5, the full variable domain is DGGITQSPKYLFRKEGQNVTLSCEQNLNHDAMYWYRQDPGQGLRLIYYSQIVNDFQKGDIAEGYSVSREKKESFPLTVTSAQKNPTAFYLCASSRTGGNQETQYFGPGTRLLVL.

The rearrangement links TRBV29-1 to TRBJ2-7, with D maybe TRBD1 (6 bases). CDR3 length equals 13 residues. Trimming took 4 bases from V and 3 from J, leaving 13 bases between them. CDR1 SQVTM and CDR2 ANQGSEA come from the germline V gene. CDR3 sequence: CSVGSGQSYEQYF. The CDR3 DNA sequence: TGCAGCGTTGGTTCAGGACAGAGCTACGAGCAGTACTTC.

The chain uses TRBV13 and TRBJ2-5; 9 bases match TRBD2. J lost 4 bases, V lost 4 bases, and 10 bases had no gene match. CDR3 length equals 16 residues. CDR1 PRHDT and CDR2 FYEKMQ come from the germline V gene (reference sequence). The DNA for the CDR3 is TGTGCCAGCAGCTCCCTCAGGGGACTAGCCGCAGAGACCCAGTACTTC. Translation: CASSSLRGLAAETQYF. Full variable domain (remainder filled in from reference TRBV13 and TRBJ2-5): AAGVIQSPRHLIKEKRETATLKCYPIPRHDTVYWYQQGPGQDPQFLISFYEKMQSDKGSIPDRFSAQQFSDYHSELNMSSLELGDSALYFCASSSLRGLAAETQYFGPGTRLLVL.

The chain recombines TRBV11-1 with TRBJ2-7, with D possibly matching TRBD1 (6 bases). V dropped 0 bases and J dropped 3 bases, with 12 bases sitting between them. CDR3 size: 15 residues. Germline CDR1 is SGHAT and CDR2 is FQDESV (reference sequence). This CDR3 reads CASSLAGTSFYEQYF. The CDR3 DNA reads TGTGCCAGCAGCTTAGCCGGGACAAGTTTCTACGAGCAGTACTTC.

The V call is TRBV4-3, the J call TRBJ2-5; 14 positions agree with TRBD2. Germline V CDR1 and CDR2: LGHNA, YSLEER. There are 19 residues in the CDR3. V lost 1 base, J lost 4 bases, and 11 bases stayed unmatched. CDR3 amino acids: CASSQGTSGGTKGVETQYF. CDR3 nucleotides: TGCGCCAGCAGCCAAGGGACTAGCGGGGGGACTAAGGGGGTAGAGACCCAGTACTTC.

The rearrangement links TRBV27 to TRBJ2-3; TRBD2 matches at 13 bases. Germline V CDR1 and CDR2: MNHEY, SMNVEV (reference sequence). The CDR3 has 20 amino acids. J lost 0 bases, V lost 5 bases, and 14 bases had no gene match. Written as DNA, the CDR3 is TGTGCCAGCAGTCGACTTGGACTAGCGGGAGAAGTGGGTAGCACAGATACGCAGTATTTT. Translation gives CASSRLGLAGEVGSTDTQYF.

This clone was observed a single time. The chain has TRBV7-8 and TRBJ2-7; maybe TRBD1 (6 bases). V shed 5 bases and J shed 2 bases, with 13 bases lying between them. CDR1 is SGHVS, CDR2 FQNEAQ, per germline. The CDR3 sequence is 14 residues long. CDR3 sequence (DNA): TGTGCCAGCAGCCTAAGGACAGCGCCCTACGAGCAGTACTTC. Its protein product is CASSLRTAPYEQYF.

A remark on this clone: Relative to the germline gene, one junction end is altered; a read error may explain this. This chain connects TRBV2 to TRBJ1-6, with TRBD1 identical over 10 bases. Germline V gene sequence: CDR1 SNHLY, CDR2 FYNNEI. This CDR3 is 16 amino acids long. The CDR3 spells CASRDRGRSFNSPLHF. CDR3 coding DNA: TGTGCCAGCCGGGACAGGGGACGCTCCTTTAATTCACCCCTCCACTTT.

This clone was counted once. The gene calls are TRBV19 and TRBJ2-7, with D possibly TRBD1 on 5 matching bases. Trimming cost V 6 bases and J 5 bases, with 23 bases left between them. Germline V gene data show CDR1 as LNHDA and CDR2 as SQIVND (reference sequence). This CDR3 region has 16 residues. CDR3 DNA: TGTGCCAGTAGGGACCTGCTTGGGGCGGAACAAAACGAGCAGTACTTC. Translating gives CASRDLLGAEQNEQYF.

A word on this clone: The sample has other DNA sequences that encode this CDR3 too. The V and J genes are TRBV11-2 and TRBJ2-2; D unresolved. CDR1 and CDR2 (germline): SGHAT, FQNNGV. The V gene lost 4 bases and the J gene lost 5 bases, with 5 bases spanning the gap. The CDR3 runs to 12 residues. CDR3 region: CASSWRTGELFF. The CDR3 coding sequence is TGTGCCAGCAGCTGGAGAACCGGGGAGCTGTTTTTT.

V gene TRBV27 combines with J gene TRBJ2-4; 9 positions match TRBD1. CDR1 is MNHEY and CDR2 is SMNVEV in the germline V gene (reference sequence). The CDR3 is 15 residues long. With 0 bases clipped from V and 12 bases from J, the junction kept 9 bases outside the gene matches. This CDR3 reads CASSLSPGQGARQYF. CDR3 coding DNA: TGTGCCAGCAGTTTATCCCCGGGACAGGGAGCTCGTCAGTACTTC.

The rearrangement joins TRBV6-6 to TRBJ2-7; 8 bases line up with TRBD2. Germline lookup yields CDR1 MNHNY and CDR2 SVGAGI (reference sequence). The CDR3 contains 15 residues. Trimming at V came to 4 bases and at J to 2 bases, leaving 7 bases not matched to a gene. CDR3 residues: CASSSGGAGAYEQYF. CDR3 DNA sequence: TGTGCCAGCAGTTCGGGGGGGGCGGGAGCCTACGAGCAGTACTTC.